This T cell receptor (beta chain) is drawn from a study of PD-1 blockade in classical Hodgkin lymphoma (dated by TCRdb to about 2020). Some background on the complete study: Nivolumab dosing was 3 mg/kg intravenously every 2 weeks, continuing until either disease progression or unacceptable toxicity. To define a peripheral blood immune signature of response to PD-1 blockade in classical Hodgkin lymphoma, the study combined TCR beta sequencing with CyTOF.

Genomic DNA was isolated using the Qiagen DNeasy kit from unsorted PBMCs as well as from negatively selected CD4+ and CD8+ fractions. Amplification of TCR beta CDR3 regions was done by immunoSEQ multiplex PCR with primers that anneal to V and J segments. A synthetic immune receptor repertoire was used to minimize amplification bias, and any residual bias was removed computationally once sequencing was done. The original methods were these. Custom Python scripts were used to quantify repertoire diversity as the Shannon entropy index. Unsorted, CD4+ and CD8+ repertoires were analyzed separately, except in combined analyses where CD4+ and CD8+ sequences were merged in silico. Clonal expansion was defined as a frequency increase of at least 2-fold after treatment compared with C1D1, and clones undetected at baseline were assigned a pseudocount of 0.5. Singleton clones were defined as clones with 0 or 1 copy at C1D1, and non-singleton clones were defined as clones with 2 or more copies. Clones expanded in unsorted samples were assigned a CD4+, CD8+ or unknown annotation through matching of protein sequences in sorted samples from the same patient. Wilcoxon tests were applied to paired samples to test diversity changes from C1D1 to C4D1. TCRdb took over this immuneACCESS table, retaining in-frame rearrangements with V and J assigned. Such tables are incomplete; in checked studies, under half of the missing clones stem from an unresolved V gene, and the remainder is unexplained. That table furnishes V, J and clone size, whereas the DNA furnished D and trimming. The sample profile shows tens of thousands of clones; around 71% of them were found once. Approximately 3% of the sample is taken by the ten largest.

The germline V end is reduced by 6 bases and the J end by 9 bases; junction bases left unmatched: 17. The CDR3 goes from the cysteine to the phenylalanine over 15 residues. Only the CDR3 DNA stays, 45 bases, in frame from base 1. The germline V gene (reference sequence) provides CDR1 SEHNR and CDR2 FQNEAQ. About this clone itself: Its antigen remains unidentified. No base quality information exists; no much larger clone differs at one position.

The time point label, read with the paper, signifies: cycle 1 day 1 (C1D1), immediately before nivolumab initiation. All trial patients had relapsed after autologous stem cell transplantation, with cohorts A, B and C differing in prior brentuximab vedotin exposure. The trial cohort comprised more than 55 patients with relapsed/refractory classical Hodgkin lymphoma whose best overall responses were complete response, partial response or progressive disease. Trial patients were treated with single-agent nivolumab in the multi-cohort phase II CheckMate 205 trial. An independent review committee assessed best overall response using the 2007 International Working Group response criteria. Trial PBMCs were obtained immediately prior to nivolumab initiation (C1D1) and on therapy at cycle 2 day 1 and cycle 4 day 1. Peripheral blood was collected in 8 mL Vacutainer Cell Preparation Tubes, from which PBMCs were isolated by centrifugation and then cryopreserved.

Study-level results and caveats: Diversity was lower in patients who began nivolumab less than 1 year after ASCT, so these patients were left out of later analyses to avoid confounding by immune reconstitution. Baseline diversity similar to that of newly diagnosed patients was observed in trial patients achieving complete response, whereas significantly lower diversity was observed in partial responders and progressors. Only a single clinical trial cohort was studied, and what caused the repertoire differences, possibly disease activity or prior therapy, remained undefined. Baseline TCR diversity was reported to be lower in newly diagnosed patients than in healthy donors and to be lower still in relapsed/refractory patients. By C4D1, a significant rise was seen in CD4+ TCR diversity but not in CD8+ TCR diversity (p=0.0027 vs p=0.16), and the rise was most apparent among complete responders (p=0.02).

The sequence joins TRBV7-9 to TRBJ2-7, with TRBD1 matching 7 junction bases. The TCR comes from a human donor with classical Hodgkin lymphoma. Material: peripheral blood mononuclear cells (PBMCs), obtained at baseline. The CDR3 sequence is CASSSRQGLIGAQYF. The base sequence is TGTGCCAGCAGTTCCAGACAGGGTTTGATCGGGGCGCAGTACTTC.